This is a list of T cell receptor beta chains from one sample in a study of OX40 agonist ivuxolimab in advanced cancers. Some clones are missing from TCRdb's copy, which holds only in-frame ones; the method was immunoSEQ multiplex PCR. The sample yields some 110,000 clones, about 94% seen once. Sequencing used CD4+ or CD8+ T cells sorted from blood, obtained in a trial of the OX40 agonist ivuxolimab. These receptors all stem from an adult with an advanced solid tumor such as melanoma, head and neck, liver or kidney cancer. Both conserved end residues are part of each CDR3. The D gene is left open where the match is weak. Clone size is not always given. Where it is, it says once, few, many or a class for expanded clones.

clone_size j_call v_call d_call cdr3_nt cdr3_aa
NA TRBJ1-4 TRBV6-1 NA TGTGCCAGCAGTGGACGGTTTAATGAAAAACTGTTTTTT CASSGRFNEKLFF
NA TRBJ1-5 TRBV19 NA TGTGCCAGTAGTAGACGCCGGGGTGGGGGATATAGCGGCAATCAGCCCCAGCATTTT CASSRRRGGGYSGNQPQHF
once TRBJ2-5 TRBV2 NA TGTGCCAGCAGTGAAGCTTGGGGTTCGCAGACCCAGTACTTC CASSEAWGSQTQYF
once TRBJ1-5 TRBV19 NA TGTGCCAGTAGTACCCCCGTCGGTGGAGTCGTACCGCCCCAGCATTTT CASSTPVGGVVPPQHF
NA TRBJ1-5 TRBV9 NA TGTGCCAGCAGCGTAAGCCAGCCCCAGCATTTT CASSVSQPQHF
NA TRBJ2-7 TRBV9 TRBD2 TGTGCCAGCAGCGTAGCTACTAGCGGCTACGAGCAGTACTTC CASSVATSGYEQYF
NA TRBJ1-4 TRBV5-4 NA TGTGCCAGCAGCCTTAGGGTAGTACGTCACCTGGGGACTAATGAAAAACTGTTTTTT CASSLRVVRHLGTNEKLFF
NA TRBJ2-7 TRBV5-5 NA TGTGCCAGCAGCACCGGTCCGGGGGCCTACGAGCAGTACTTC CASSTGPGAYEQYF
NA TRBJ2-7 TRBV5-1 TRBD1 TGCGCCAGCAGCCCCAGGACAGGGGGCTCCTACGAGCAGTACTTC CASSPRTGGSYEQYF
once TRBJ2-7 TRBV2 NA TGTGCCAGCAATCTACAGGGATTTTCCTACGAGCAGTACTTC CASNLQGFSYEQYF
NA TRBJ2-1 TRBV4-3 TRBD2 TGCGCCAGCAGCCAAGGAGGACTAGCGAGGGGGGAGCAGTTCTTC CASSQGGLARGEQFF
NA TRBJ2-4 TRBV5-8 NA TGTGCCAGCAGCTGGGGACGGGGAAACATTCAGTACTTC CASSWGRGNIQYF
few TRBJ2-7 TRBV9 NA TGTGCCAGCAGCGGAGGACCCTCCTACGAGCAGTACTTC CASSGGPSYEQYF
once TRBJ1-6 TRBV2 NA TGTGCCAGCAGTGAGTCCAGCAAACCCCTCCACTTT CASSESSKPLHF
NA TRBJ2-2 TRBV9 NA TGTGCCAGCAGCGTAGTGGGGCCCCCCCTCACCGGGGAGCTGTTTTTT CASSVVGPPLTGELFF
once TRBJ1-5 TRBV19 NA TGTGCCAGTAGTGTCATAAACAGTCCCGGCCAGCCCCAGCATTTT CASSVINSPGQPQHF
NA TRBJ1-1 TRBV7-9 NA TGTGCCAGCAGCTTACGAGGGGCGACGACTGAAGCTTTCTTT CASSLRGATTEAFF
once TRBJ1-4 TRBV28 NA TGTGCCAGCAGTGAGGCGGGTGCAACTAATGAAAAACTGTTTTTT CASSEAGATNEKLFF
NA TRBJ2-3 TRBV6-6 NA TGTGCCAGCAGCCCCCCTGGGCAAACAGATACGCAGTATTTT CASSPPGQTDTQYF
NA TRBJ1-1 TRBV19 NA TGTGCCAGTAGTACGCGGGCCTCTCCAGGGAACACTGAAGCTTTCTTT CASSTRASPGNTEAFF
NA TRBJ2-1 TRBV27 NA TGTGCCAGCAGGAAGGGGGGGCCCTACAATGAGCAGTTCTTC CASRKGGPYNEQFF
NA TRBJ1-6 TRBV7-8 NA TGTGCCAGCAGCCCGGGACGGGGGAATTCACCCCTCCACTTT CASSPGRGNSPLHF
NA TRBJ2-6 TRBV23-1 NA TGCGCCAGCAGTCCACCGACAGGATCTGGGGCCAACGTCCTGACTTTC CASSPPTGSGANVLTF
NA TRBJ2-3 TRBV5-1 TRBD1 TGCGCCAGCAGCCCTCTCTCAGGGGGAACAGATACGCAGTATTTT CASSPLSGGTDTQYF
NA TRBJ2-3 TRBV18 NA TGTGCCAGCTCACCAACGGGAACCACAGATACGCAGTATTTT CASSPTGTTDTQYF
NA TRBJ2-5 TRBV7-6 NA TGTGCCAGCAGCTGGAGGGCCCAAGAGACCCAGTACTTC CASSWRAQETQYF
NA TRBJ2-3 TRBV10-3 NA TGTGCCATCAGTGACGGTCAGGGGATCACAGATACGCAGTATTTT CAISDGQGITDTQYF
NA TRBJ2-7 TRBV9 TRBD2 TGTGCCAGCAGCGTAGGAGCGGGAGTGTCTCCCTACGAGCAGTACTTC CASSVGAGVSPYEQYF
NA TRBJ2-5 TRBV15 NA TGTGCCACCAGCAGGGACGTGAGTGAGACCCAGTACTTC CATSRDVSETQYF
NA TRBJ1-1 TRBV6-5 NA TGTGCCAGCAGCTACAGGAGCGCAAACACTGAAGCTTTCTTT CASSYRSANTEAFF
few TRBJ2-1 TRBV7-8 TRBD2 TGTGCCAGCCAGCGGGGGATACCCTACAATGAGCAGTTCTTC CASQRGIPYNEQFF
NA TRBJ2-1 TRBV7-6 TRBD2 TGTGCCAGCAGCTTAGGAGGGACTAGCGGGGGTAATGAGCAGTTCTTC CASSLGGTSGGNEQFF
NA TRBJ2-7 TRBV2 TRBD1 TGTGCCAGCAGTAAGACAGGGTACGAGCAGTACTTC CASSKTGYEQYF
NA TRBJ2-3 TRBV18 TRBD2 TGTGCCAGCTCACCCCTTGAAGGACTAGCGGGGGGGCCGTTAGATACGCAGTATTTT CASSPLEGLAGGPLDTQYF
NA TRBJ1-3 TRBV18 NA TGTGCCAGCTCACCACAGCTCTCTGGAAACACCATATATTTT CASSPQLSGNTIYF
NA TRBJ2-3 TRBV19 NA TGTGCCAGTAGTACCCTGGGGACAACGAACACAGATACGCAGTATTTT CASSTLGTTNTDTQYF
NA TRBJ2-7 TRBV19 NA TGTGCCAGTAGTATTAGAAGTCTTCCCTACGAGCAGTACTTC CASSIRSLPYEQYF
NA TRBJ1-2 TRBV29-1 NA TGCAGCGTCTACACGGGGGGAGGTGGAGATGGCTACACCTTC CSVYTGGGGDGYTF
NA TRBJ2-1 TRBV18 NA TGTGCCAGCTCACCCCCTGGGGATGAGCAGTTCTTC CASSPPGDEQFF
NA TRBJ2-1 TRBV9 TRBD2 TGTGCCAGCAGCGCCGGGACTAGCGGGGTTAGCTCCTACAATGAGCAGTTCTTC CASSAGTSGVSSYNEQFF
few TRBJ2-2 TRBV7-6 NA TGTGCCAGCAGCTCCGCCGGACCAAACACCGGGGAGCTGTTTTTT CASSSAGPNTGELFF
once TRBJ2-3 TRBV18 TRBD1 TGTGCCAGCTCAGGGGGACAGGGAACAGATACGCAGTATTTT CASSGGQGTDTQYF
NA TRBJ1-2 TRBV28 NA TGTGCCAGCAGTTTTACAGATGCTAACTATGGCTACACCTTC CASSFTDANYGYTF